Below, 13 T cell receptor beta chains from the same sample are listed, as sequenced in a study of a mutant IDH1 vaccine in newly diagnosed glioma. The table came from immunoSEQ multiplex PCR; TCRdb's copy has only in-frame clones and leaves some out. The sample includes about 51,000 clones, roughly 80% of them seen just once. Time point given: baseline, week 1 (first vaccination visit). This sample's treatment: pre-vaccination baseline after standard-of-care therapy. The source was PBMCs, collected from a glioma patient treated with radiotherapy, temozolomide or both. The receptors were sampled from a woman in her thirties or forties with glioma.

The chain uses TRBV29-1 and TRBJ1-2; D ambiguous. Germline V CDR1 and CDR2: SQVTM, ANQGSEA. This CDR3 spans 13 amino acids. Trimming pared 3 bases from V and 0 bases from J, leaving 8 bases between. CDR3 sequence reads: CSVDRGTNYGYTF. CDR3 nucleotide sequence: TGCAGCGTTGATCGGGGAACTAACTATGGCTACACCTTC.

The CDR3, as DNA: TGTGCCAGCAGTGGCTACAGGGGGCGCATGAACACTGAAGCTTTCTTT. Encoded protein: CASSGYRGRMNTEAFF. This chain links TRBV27 with TRBJ1-1; 9 nucleotides line up with TRBD1. Looked up from germline, CDR1 is MNHEY and CDR2 is SMNVEV (reference sequence). The junction had 7 bases not matched to a gene; V was cut back by 5 bases and J by 0 bases. The length of the CDR3 is 16 residues.

The genes are TRBV6-5 and TRBJ1-2; possible D gene TRBD1, 5 bases. From germline, CDR1 is MNHEY and CDR2 SVGAGI. V was trimmed by 4 bases and J by 4 bases, leaving 16 bases between them. The CDR3 has 15 amino acids. The CDR3 region is CASSSQVRDGYGYTF. CDR3 nucleotides: TGTGCCAGCAGTTCCCAGGTGAGGGACGGCTATGGCTACACCTTC.

The chain carries TRBV7-9 and TRBJ1-1, with 7 bases aligning to TRBD1. V shed 5 bases, J shed 6 bases, and the junction held 9 bases outside the gene matches. CDR1 and CDR2 (germline): SEHNR, FQNEAQ (reference sequence). The CDR3 contains 14 residues. The DNA of the CDR3 is TGTGCCAGCAGCCTGATACAGGGGAGGGCTGAAGCTTTCTTT. Its translation: CASSLIQGRAEAFF.

V and J are TRBV6-5 and TRBJ2-4; D perhaps matches TRBD1 (6 bases). Trimming removed 5 bases at V and 4 bases at J, with 12 bases between. This CDR3 has 14 amino acids. CDR1 MNHEY and CDR2 SVGAGI come from the germline V gene. The CDR3: CASSGTDRKNIQYF. In nucleotides, the CDR3 is TGTGCCAGCAGTGGGACGGACAGAAAAAACATTCAGTACTTC.

This sequence joins TRBV10-3 and TRBJ1-2; D remains ambiguous. Germline values: CDR1 ENHRY, CDR2 SYGVKD. V gave up 0 bases and J gave up 9 bases, with 5 bases separating them. CDR3 length: 11 amino acids. CDR3 coding DNA: TGTGCCATCAGTGAGTCTGAACGCTACACCTTC. Translation gives CAISESERYTF.

V is TRBV27 and J is TRBJ1-5, with a tentative D call TRBD1 (6 bases). Germline V gene lookup returns CDR1 MNHEY and CDR2 SMNVEV (reference sequence). V lost 6 bases and J 1 base, leaving 16 bases between the germline ends. The CDR3 totals 16 residues. This CDR3 is CASSPSYRVSNQPQHF. The DNA for the CDR3 is TGTGCCAGCAGCCCTTCTTACAGGGTGAGCAATCAGCCCCAGCATTTT.

The chain recombines TRBV11-3 with TRBJ2-4; TRBD1 is a possible D gene (5 bases). The CDR3 sequence is 12 residues long. CDR1 is SGHNT, CDR2 YENEEA, per germline. The V end was cut by 3 bases, the J end by 5 bases, with 5 bases between. CDR3 DNA sequence: TGTGCCAGCAGCTTGGGGCAAAACATTCAGTACTTC. This gives the protein CASSLGQNIQYF.

The rearrangement links TRBV4-1 to TRBJ1-2; D is undetermined. CDR3 length equals 15 residues. Germline lookup yields CDR1 MGHRA and CDR2 YSYEKL. The V gene lost 0 bases and the J gene lost 3 bases, with 11 bases spanning the gap. Here the CDR3 reads CASSQDSQPYYGYTF. The CDR3 DNA reads as TGCGCCAGCAGCCAAGATTCTCAACCCTACTATGGCTACACCTTC.

The gene calls are TRBV9 and TRBJ1-4; D not resolved. V was pared by 3 bases and J by 5 bases, with 11 bases between. The CDR3 consists of 14 residues. CDR1 SGDLS and CDR2 YYNGEE come from the germline V gene. CDR3 DNA: TGTGCCAGCAGCGACCGGGGTTCAAATGAAAAACTGTTTTTT. Amino acids: CASSDRGSNEKLFF.

The J gene is TRBJ2-2, the V gene TRBV5-4; D is unclear. The germline V gene has CDR1 SGHNT and CDR2 YYREEE (reference sequence). Deletions cut 4 bases from V and 0 bases from J, with 10 bases between. There are 15 residues in the CDR3. CDR3 nucleotides: TGTGCCAGCAGCCCCCCAGCGTCGAACACCGGGGAGCTGTTTTTT. It yields the protein CASSPPASNTGELFF. The complete variable domain, with remaining parts taken from reference TRBV5-4 and TRBJ2-2, reads ETGVTQSPTHLIKTRGQQVTLRCSSQSGHNTVSWYQQALGQGPQFIFQYYREEENGRGNFPPRFSGLQFPNYSSELNVNALELDDSALYLCASSPPASNTGELFFGEGSRLTVL.

The chain combines TRBV5-1 with TRBJ2-7, with TRBD2 as a possible D gene (5 bases). CDR3 length: 13 amino acids. V was shortened by 2 bases and J by 4 bases, with 10 bases between the two germline ends. Germline values: CDR1 SGHRS, CDR2 YFSETQ. CDR3 nucleotides: TGCGCCAGCAGCTTCAGATCGGGGTACGAGCAGTACTTC. Translation gives CASSFRSGYEQYF.

The J gene is TRBJ2-7, the V gene TRBV10-3, with 7 bases that match TRBD1. This CDR3 is 12 amino acids long. V gave up 9 bases and J gave up 3 bases; unmatched junction bases: 5. Looked up from germline, CDR1 is ENHRY and CDR2 is SYGVKD. Here the CDR3 reads CAMSWDSYEQYF. CDR3 sequence (DNA): TGTGCCATGTCCTGGGACAGCTACGAGCAGTACTTC.